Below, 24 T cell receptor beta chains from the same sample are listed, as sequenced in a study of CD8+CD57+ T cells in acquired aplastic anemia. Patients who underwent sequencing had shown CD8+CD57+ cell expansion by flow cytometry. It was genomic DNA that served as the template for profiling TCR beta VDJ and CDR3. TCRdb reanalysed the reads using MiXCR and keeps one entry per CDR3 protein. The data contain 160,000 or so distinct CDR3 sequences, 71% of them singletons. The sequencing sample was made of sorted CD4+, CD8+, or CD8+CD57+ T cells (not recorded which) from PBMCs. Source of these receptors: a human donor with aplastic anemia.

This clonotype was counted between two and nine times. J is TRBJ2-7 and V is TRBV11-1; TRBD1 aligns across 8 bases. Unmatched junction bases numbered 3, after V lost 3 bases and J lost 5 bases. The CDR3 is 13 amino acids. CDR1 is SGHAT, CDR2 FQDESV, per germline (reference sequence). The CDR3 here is CASSFRTGNEQYF. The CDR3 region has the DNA TGTGCCAGCAGCTTCCGGACAGGGAACGAGCAGTACTTC.

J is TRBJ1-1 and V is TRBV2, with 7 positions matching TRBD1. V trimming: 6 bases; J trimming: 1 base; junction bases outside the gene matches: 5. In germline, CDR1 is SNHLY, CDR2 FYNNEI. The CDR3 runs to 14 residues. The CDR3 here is CASSGQDGNTEAFF. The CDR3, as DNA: TGTGCCAGCAGCGGACAGGACGGGAACACTGAAGCTTTCTTT.

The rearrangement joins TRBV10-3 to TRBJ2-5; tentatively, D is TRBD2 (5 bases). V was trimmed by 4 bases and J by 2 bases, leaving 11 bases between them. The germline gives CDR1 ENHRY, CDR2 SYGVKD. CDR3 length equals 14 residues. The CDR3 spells CAISGLKGQETQYF. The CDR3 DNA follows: TGTGCCATCAGTGGACTAAAGGGACAAGAGACCCAGTACTTC.

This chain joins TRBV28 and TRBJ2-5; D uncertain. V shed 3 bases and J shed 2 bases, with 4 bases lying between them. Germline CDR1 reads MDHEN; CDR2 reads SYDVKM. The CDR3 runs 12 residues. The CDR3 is CASSFQQETQYF. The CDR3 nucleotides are TGTGCCAGCAGTTTCCAGCAAGAGACCCAGTACTTC.

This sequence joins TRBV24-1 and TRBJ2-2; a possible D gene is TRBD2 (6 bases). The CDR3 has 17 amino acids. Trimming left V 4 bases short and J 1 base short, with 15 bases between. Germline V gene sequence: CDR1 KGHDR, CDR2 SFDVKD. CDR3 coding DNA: TGTGCCACCAGTGACCACCCCGGGACTGGGAACACCGGGGAGCTGTTTTTT. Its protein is CATSDHPGTGNTGELFF.

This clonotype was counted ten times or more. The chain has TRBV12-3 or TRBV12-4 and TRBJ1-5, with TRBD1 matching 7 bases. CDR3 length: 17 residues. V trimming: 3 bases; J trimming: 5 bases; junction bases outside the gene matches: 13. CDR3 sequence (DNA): TGTGCCAGCAGTTTCAATTTGGGACAGACGACTTATCAGCCCCAGCATTTT. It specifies CASSFNLGQTTYQPQHF.

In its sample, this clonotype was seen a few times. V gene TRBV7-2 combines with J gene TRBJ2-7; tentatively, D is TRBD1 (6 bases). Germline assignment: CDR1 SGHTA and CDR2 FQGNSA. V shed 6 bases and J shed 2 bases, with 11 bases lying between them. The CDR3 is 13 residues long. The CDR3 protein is CASSQGPPYEQYF. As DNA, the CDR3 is TGTGCCAGCAGTCAGGGGCCTCCCTACGAGCAGTACTTC.

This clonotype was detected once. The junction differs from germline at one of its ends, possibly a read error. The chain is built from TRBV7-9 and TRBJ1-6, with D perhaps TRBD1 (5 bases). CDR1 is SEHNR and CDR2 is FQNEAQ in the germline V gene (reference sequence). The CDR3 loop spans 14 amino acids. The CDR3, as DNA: TGTGCCAGCAGCTTATCGACAGATAATTCGCCCCTCCACTTT. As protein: CASSLSTDNSPLHF.

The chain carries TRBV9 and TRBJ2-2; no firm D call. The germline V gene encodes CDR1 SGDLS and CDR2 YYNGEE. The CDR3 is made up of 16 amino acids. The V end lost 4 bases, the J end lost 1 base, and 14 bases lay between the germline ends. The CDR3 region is CASSIGSSMNTGELFF. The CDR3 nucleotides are TGTGCCAGCAGCATAGGTTCGTCCATGAACACCGGGGAGCTGTTTTTT.

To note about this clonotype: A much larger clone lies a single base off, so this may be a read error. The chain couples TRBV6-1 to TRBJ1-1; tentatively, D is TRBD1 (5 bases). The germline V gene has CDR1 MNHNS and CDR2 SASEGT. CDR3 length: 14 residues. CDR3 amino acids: CTSTLGGENTEAFF. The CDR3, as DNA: TGTACCAGCACTCTCGGGGGGGAGAACACTGAAGCTTTCTTT.

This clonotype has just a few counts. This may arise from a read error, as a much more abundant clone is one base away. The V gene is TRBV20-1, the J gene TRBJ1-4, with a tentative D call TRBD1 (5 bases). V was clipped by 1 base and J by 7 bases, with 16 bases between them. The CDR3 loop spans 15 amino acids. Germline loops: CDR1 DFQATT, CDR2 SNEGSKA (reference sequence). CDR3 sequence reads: CSARGRMEGSEKLFF. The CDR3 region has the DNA TGCAGTGCTAGAGGCCGGATGGAGGGGAGTGAAAAACTGTTTTTT.

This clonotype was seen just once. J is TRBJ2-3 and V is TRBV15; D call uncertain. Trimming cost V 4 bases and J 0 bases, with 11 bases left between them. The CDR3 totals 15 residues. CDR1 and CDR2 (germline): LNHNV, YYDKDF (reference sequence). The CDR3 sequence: CATSMQAVSTDTQYF. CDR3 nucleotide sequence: TGTGCCACCAGCATGCAGGCCGTGAGCACAGATACGCAGTATTTT.

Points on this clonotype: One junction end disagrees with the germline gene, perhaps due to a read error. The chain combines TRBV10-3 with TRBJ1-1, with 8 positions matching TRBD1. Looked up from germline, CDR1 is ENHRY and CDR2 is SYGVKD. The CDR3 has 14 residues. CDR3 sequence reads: CAISGTGLNTEASF. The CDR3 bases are TGTGCCATCAGTGGGACAGGGTTGAACACTGAAGCTTCCTTT.

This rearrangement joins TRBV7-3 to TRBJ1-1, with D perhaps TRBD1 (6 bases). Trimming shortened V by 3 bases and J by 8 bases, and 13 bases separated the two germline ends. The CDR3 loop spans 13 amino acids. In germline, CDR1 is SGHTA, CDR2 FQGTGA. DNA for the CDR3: TGTGCCAGCAGCTTCAGCGGGGGACAAGAAGCTTTCTTT. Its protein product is CASSFSGGQEAFF. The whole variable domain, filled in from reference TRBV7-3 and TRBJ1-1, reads GAGVSQTPSNKVTEKGKYVELRCDPISGHTALYWYRQSLGQGPEFLIYFQGTGAADDSGLPNDRFFAVRPEGSVSTLKIQRTERGDSAVYLCASSFSGGQEAFFGQGTRLTVV.

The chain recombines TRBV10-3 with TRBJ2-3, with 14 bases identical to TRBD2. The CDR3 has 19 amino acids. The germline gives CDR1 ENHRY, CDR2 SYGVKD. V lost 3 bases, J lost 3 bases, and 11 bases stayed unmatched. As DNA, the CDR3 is TGTGCCATCAGTGACCCCCCGGGACTAGCGGGAGCGGAAACAGATACGCAGTATTTT. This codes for CAISDPPGLAGAETDTQYF.

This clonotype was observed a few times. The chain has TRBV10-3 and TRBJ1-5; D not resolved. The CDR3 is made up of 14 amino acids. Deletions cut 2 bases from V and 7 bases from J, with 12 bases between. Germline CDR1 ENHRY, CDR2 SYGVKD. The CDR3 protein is CAISEGAQGQPQHF. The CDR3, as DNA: TGTGCCATCAGTGAGGGAGCCCAAGGCCAGCCCCAGCATTTT.

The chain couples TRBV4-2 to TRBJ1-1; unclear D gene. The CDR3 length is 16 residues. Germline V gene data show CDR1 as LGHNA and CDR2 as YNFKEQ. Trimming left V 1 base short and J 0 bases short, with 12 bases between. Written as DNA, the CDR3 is TGTGCCAGCAGCCAAGTTGAGGGTGCCATGAACACTGAAGCTTTCTTT. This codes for CASSQVEGAMNTEAFF.

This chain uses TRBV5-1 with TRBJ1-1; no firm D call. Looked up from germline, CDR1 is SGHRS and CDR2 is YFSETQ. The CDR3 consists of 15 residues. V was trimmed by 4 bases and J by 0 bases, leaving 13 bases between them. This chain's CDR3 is CASSVTTALNTEAFF. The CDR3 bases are TGCGCCAGCAGCGTAACTACAGCCTTGAACACTGAAGCTTTCTTT.

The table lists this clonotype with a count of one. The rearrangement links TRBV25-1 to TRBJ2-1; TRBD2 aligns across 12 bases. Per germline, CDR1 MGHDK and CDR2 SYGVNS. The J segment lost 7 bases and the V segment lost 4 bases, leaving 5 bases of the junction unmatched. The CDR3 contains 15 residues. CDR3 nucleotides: TGTGCCAGCAGTGCCCTAGCGGGAGGGATAAATGAGCAGTTCTTC. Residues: CASSALAGGINEQFF.

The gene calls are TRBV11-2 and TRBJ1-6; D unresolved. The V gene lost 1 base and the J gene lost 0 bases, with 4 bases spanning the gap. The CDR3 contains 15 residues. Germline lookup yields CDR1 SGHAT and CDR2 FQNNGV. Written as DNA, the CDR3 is TGTGCCAGCAGCTTAGTGAGCTCCTATAATTCACCCCTCCACTTT. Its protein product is CASSLVSSYNSPLHF.

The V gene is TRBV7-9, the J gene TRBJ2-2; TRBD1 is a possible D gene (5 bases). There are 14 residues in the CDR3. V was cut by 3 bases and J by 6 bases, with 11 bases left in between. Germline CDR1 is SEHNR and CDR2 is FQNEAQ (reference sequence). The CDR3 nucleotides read TGTGCCAGCAGCTTGGTACAGGACCCCGGGGAGCTGTTTTTT. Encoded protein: CASSLVQDPGELFF.

The CDR3 loop reads CASSAGQGIWDYTF. The CDR3 bases are TGTGCCAGCAGCGCGGGACAGGGGATTTGGGACTACACCTTC. V is TRBV7-2 and J is TRBJ1-2; 10 bases line up with TRBD1. CDR1 is SGHTA, CDR2 FQGNSA, per germline. This CDR3 contains 14 residues. V lost 5 bases, J lost 10 bases, and 10 bases stayed unmatched.

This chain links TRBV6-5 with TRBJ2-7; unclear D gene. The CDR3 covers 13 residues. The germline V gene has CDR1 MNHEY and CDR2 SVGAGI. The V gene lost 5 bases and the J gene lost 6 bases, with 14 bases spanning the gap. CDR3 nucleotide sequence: TGTGCCAGCAGTGAATCAGGACCTCTCGAGCAGTACTTC. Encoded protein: CASSESGPLEQYF.

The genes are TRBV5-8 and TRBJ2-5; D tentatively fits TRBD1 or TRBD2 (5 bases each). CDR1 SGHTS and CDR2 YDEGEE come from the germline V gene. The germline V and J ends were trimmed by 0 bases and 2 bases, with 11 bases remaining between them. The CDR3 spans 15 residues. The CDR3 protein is CASSLALGVQETQYF. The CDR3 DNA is TGTGCCAGCAGCTTGGCTCTGGGGGTTCAAGAGACCCAGTACTTC.